These 26 T cell receptor beta chains were sequenced from one sample in a study of regulatory T cells in long-lasting Graves disease. Time point here: newly diagnosed GD, antithyroid drugs for less than 3 months. Researchers made the TCR library from RNA that was extracted from PBMCs. HTBI primers from iRepertoire and Arm-PCR of CDR3 regions yielded the TCR beta libraries. TCRdb fed the multiplex PCR reads into MiXCR, producing one record per CDR3 protein. The sample lists 450,000 to 600,000 distinct CDR3 sequences; around 15% were seen once. The same data also went into a second study, on T cells in Graves' hyperthyroidism and ophthalmopathy.

The specimen comprised peripheral blood mononuclear cells (PBMCs), sampled at new diagnosis, from a patient treated with antithyroid drugs. These receptors came from a middle-aged man with Graves disease.

This clonotype showed up many times. The CDR3 region is CASSLVAGAGANVLTF. CDR3 in DNA: TGTGCCAGCAGCCTCGTGGCAGGGGCTGGGGCCAACGTCCTGACTTTC. The V and J genes are TRBV7-9 and TRBJ2-6, with D maybe TRBD1 (6 bases). With 5 bases removed from V and 2 bases from J, the gap between germline ends came to 13 bases. The CDR3 is 16 residues long. Per germline, CDR1 SEHNR and CDR2 FQNEAQ (reference sequence). Variable domain in full (rest from reference TRBV7-9 and TRBJ2-6): DTGVSQNPRHKITKRGQNVTFRCDPISEHNRLYWYRQTLGQGPEFLTYFQNEAQLEKSRLLSDRFSAERPKGSFSTLEIQRTEQGDSAMYLCASSLVAGAGANVLTFGAGSRLTVL.

This clonotype occurred many times. The V and J genes are TRBV20-1 and TRBJ2-1; 7 bases agree with TRBD2. Trimming at V came to 4 bases and at J to 6 bases, leaving 15 bases not matched to a gene. CDR3 length: 16 amino acids. Germline CDR1 reads DFQATT; CDR2 reads SNEGSKA (reference sequence). As DNA, the CDR3 is TGCAGTGCTACCTACATGGCGGGAGTTAGGCCCAATGAGCAGTTCTTC. It translates to CSATYMAGVRPNEQFF.

V gene TRBV28 combines with J gene TRBJ2-1, with D possibly TRBD2 on 6 matching bases. The germline gives CDR1 MDHEN, CDR2 SYDVKM. V shed 7 bases and J shed 7 bases, with 14 bases lying between them. The CDR3 contains 13 residues. DNA for the CDR3: TGTGCCAGCATTCGATTAGCGGCGAATGAGCAGTTCTTC. Translated: CASIRLAANEQFF.

This clonotype has at least ten counts. The chain couples TRBV28 to TRBJ2-7, with D maybe TRBD2 (6 bases). Germline V gene data show CDR1 as MDHEN and CDR2 as SYDVKM. CDR3 length: 14 residues. Trimming took 2 bases from V and 3 from J, leaving 11 bases between them. CDR3 in amino acids: CASSLAGTHYEQYF. In DNA, the CDR3 is TGTGCCAGCAGTTTAGCGGGAACCCACTACGAGCAGTACTTC.

This chain uses TRBV5-1 with TRBJ2-5, with 14 bases aligning to TRBD2. Germline assignment: CDR1 SGHRS and CDR2 YFSETQ. This CDR3 has 15 amino acids. The ends lost 4 bases at V and 4 bases at J; junction bases unmatched: 3. For the CDR3, the DNA is TGCGCCAGCAGCGGGACTAGCGGGAGCCCAGAGACCCAGTACTTC. As protein: CASSGTSGSPETQYF.

This chain links TRBV12-3 or TRBV12-4 with TRBJ2-7, with 14 positions matching TRBD2. V gave up 5 bases and J gave up 3 bases; unmatched junction bases: 12. The CDR3 has 18 amino acids. CDR3 nucleotides: TGTGCCAGCAGTGCCGGGACTAGCGGGAGCCAAAAAGACTACGAGCAGTACTTC. Translating gives CASSAGTSGSQKDYEQYF.

The rearrangement links TRBV29-1 to TRBJ2-1; TRBD2 matches at 13 bases. CDR1 is SQVTM and CDR2 is ANQGSEA in the germline V gene. With V trimmed by 7 bases and J by 8 bases, 5 bases remained unmatched. This CDR3 contains 13 residues. CDR3 DNA sequence: TGCAGCGGTAGGACTAGCGGGAGTGATGAGCAGTTCTTC. Its translation is CSGRTSGSDEQFF.

This clonotype occurred many times. The genes are TRBV3-1 and TRBJ2-1; TRBD2 matches 14 bases. V shed 2 bases, J shed 7 bases, and the junction held 4 bases outside the gene matches. This CDR3 is built from 16 residues. CDR1 is LGHDT, CDR2 YNNKEL, per germline (reference sequence). The CDR3 DNA sequence: TGTGCCAGCAGCCAACTTGGACTAGCGGGAGGAAATGAGCAGTTCTTC. Encoded protein: CASSQLGLAGGNEQFF.

The chain is built from TRBV7-6 and TRBJ1-1, with D unresolved. The V end was cut by 3 bases, the J end by 0 bases, with 14 bases between. The germline V gene encodes CDR1 SGHVS and CDR2 FNYEAQ. The CDR3 loop spans 16 amino acids. The CDR3: CASSFFRADMNTEAFF. CDR3 in DNA: TGTGCCAGCAGCTTTTTCCGGGCCGACATGAACACTGAAGCTTTCTTT.

In its sample, this clonotype was seen many times. The rearrangement links TRBV6-5 to TRBJ2-7, with 9 bases aligning to TRBD1. Trimming took 3 bases from V and 5 from J; bases not matched to a gene: 5. The CDR3 is made up of 14 amino acids. Per the germline V gene, CDR1 is MNHEY and CDR2 is SVGAGI. The CDR3 DNA reads TGTGCCAGCAGTTATTCCGGGACAGGGAACGAGCAGTACTTC. Amino acid sequence: CASSYSGTGNEQYF.

The rearrangement joins TRBV10-3 to TRBJ2-1, with 8 positions matching TRBD2. The CDR3 covers 13 residues. Unmatched junction bases numbered 6, after V lost 6 bases and J lost 8 bases. The germline V gene encodes CDR1 ENHRY and CDR2 SYGVKD. This chain's CDR3 is CAIRSGSGDEQFF. DNA for the CDR3: TGTGCCATCAGAAGCGGGAGTGGGGATGAGCAGTTCTTC.

This clonotype was found a few times. The chain uses TRBV12-3 or TRBV12-4 and TRBJ2-7, with D tentatively TRBD1 or TRBD2 (5 bases each). Trimming took 2 bases from V and 3 from J, leaving 17 bases between them. This CDR3 comprises 16 residues. The CDR3 DNA is TGTGCCAGCAGTTTAATGTTAGGGGACCATTTCTACGAGCAGTACTTC. It translates to CASSLMLGDHFYEQYF.

This clonotype was counted at least ten times. The chain has TRBV7-2 and TRBJ2-3, with TRBD2 as a possible D gene (5 bases). This CDR3 has 14 residues. The V gene's germline CDR1 is SGHTA and CDR2 FQGNSA. Between the trimmed V and J ends, which lost 3 bases and 9 bases, there was a span of 16 bases. CDR3 region: CASSFSGIPKTQYF. In DNA form, the CDR3 reads TGTGCCAGCAGCTTCTCCGGGATCCCGAAGACGCAGTATTTT.

This clonotype appeared a few times. The chain employs TRBV11-2 and TRBJ2-2; D is uncertain. This CDR3 is 13 amino acids long. With 1 base removed from V and 6 bases from J, the gap between germline ends came to 6 bases. Germline V gene sequence: CDR1 SGHAT, CDR2 FQNNGV. Here the CDR3 reads CASSLARPGELFF. Here the CDR3 DNA reads TGTGCCAGCAGCTTAGCCCGGCCCGGGGAGCTGTTTTTT.

This clonotype was observed at least ten times. The V gene is TRBV20-1, the J gene TRBJ2-7; D is ambiguous. The CDR3 spans 13 residues. CDR1 and CDR2 (germline): DFQATT, SNEGSKA (reference sequence). V dropped 8 bases and J dropped 1 base, with 15 bases sitting between them. This CDR3 is CSTIEDRSYEQYF. The CDR3 DNA reads TGCAGTACAATCGAGGACCGTTCCTACGAGCAGTACTTC.

V and J are TRBV7-9 and TRBJ2-7; D remains unclear. The CDR3 sequence is 16 residues long. Trimming removed 4 bases from V and 0 bases from J, with 16 bases in between. From germline, CDR1 is SEHNR and CDR2 FQNEAQ (reference sequence). The CDR3 DNA follows: TGTGCCAGCAGCTCTACTTCGGGTCCCCTCTCCTACGAGCAGTACTTC. This gives the protein CASSSTSGPLSYEQYF.

Concerning this clonotype: This could be a read error, since a much larger clone is one nucleotide away. V is TRBV28 and J is TRBJ2-1; tentatively, D is TRBD2 (6 bases). The DNA end lines up better with TRBJ2-5; the J call may be wrong. This CDR3 comprises 14 residues. Germline lookup yields CDR1 MDHEN and CDR2 SYDVKM. For the CDR3, the DNA is TGTGCCAGCAGTTTAGGGGCGGGGCAAGAGGCCCAGTACTTC. This encodes CASSLGAGQEAQYF.

The table lists this clonotype with many counts. This chain's CDR3 is CASSQVSGPQNNEQFF. CDR3 DNA sequence: TGTGCCAGCAGCCAAGTATCGGGACCGCAGAACAATGAGCAGTTCTTC. V usage is TRBV3-1 and J usage is TRBJ2-1, with D perhaps being TRBD1 or TRBD2 (5 bases each). This CDR3 region has 16 residues. The V gene's germline CDR1 is LGHDT and CDR2 YNNKEL (reference sequence). The V gene lost 1 base and the J gene lost 5 bases, with 15 bases spanning the gap.

This clonotype was seen more than once but under ten times. V gene TRBV3-1 combines with J gene TRBJ1-2; the match to TRBD1 covers 10 bases. The CDR3 contains 13 residues. With V trimmed by 5 bases and J by 6 bases, 3 bases remained unmatched. Germline V gene data show CDR1 as LGHDT and CDR2 as YNNKEL (reference sequence). CDR3 bases: TGTGCCAGCAGCATAGGGACAGGGGATGGCTACACCTTC. It translates to CASSIGTGDGYTF.

This clonotype was counted ten times or more. The genes are TRBV20-1 and TRBJ2-1; a weak D match, TRBD2 (6 bases). Trimming pared 4 bases from V and 8 bases from J, leaving 18 bases between. The CDR3 runs 14 residues. CDR1 is DFQATT and CDR2 is SNEGSKA in the germline V gene (reference sequence). CDR3 in amino acids: CSATSGLSMDEQFF. CDR3 in DNA: TGCAGTGCTACCAGCGGGTTATCTATGGATGAGCAGTTCTTC.

This clonotype was recorded at least ten times. This chain connects TRBV5-4 to TRBJ1-2, with a tentative D call TRBD1 (6 bases). This CDR3 comprises 13 residues. Germline CDR1 is SGHNT and CDR2 is YYREEE (reference sequence). The V end lost 6 bases, the J end lost 4 bases, and 13 bases lay between the germline ends. The CDR3 nucleotides are TGTGCCAGCAAGGTCAGGGGTTTCTATGGCTACACCTTC. It is translated as CASKVRGFYGYTF.

Of note for this clonotype: Being one base from a much bigger clone, this may be a read error. The chain joins TRBV24-1 to TRBJ2-4; D not certain. The CDR3 runs to 16 residues. Germline CDR1 reads KGHDR; CDR2 reads SFDVKD. V was shortened by 0 bases and J by 13 bases, with 21 bases between the two germline ends. CDR3 region: CATSDLKQRTYNEQYF. CDR3 nucleotides: TGTGCCACCAGTGATTTGAAACAGAGAACCTACAATGAGCAGTACTTC.

This clonotype showed up many times. The CDR3 coding sequence is TGTGCCAGCAGTGCGCAGACTGAGCAGTTCTTC. It encodes CASSAQTEQFF. V is TRBV2 and J is TRBJ2-1; D remains unclear. The germline V gene has CDR1 SNHLY and CDR2 FYNNEI. This CDR3 comprises 11 residues. V lost 4 bases and J 9 bases, leaving 7 bases between the germline ends.

In its sample, this clonotype was seen a few times. This chain joins TRBV7-9 and TRBJ2-3; TRBD2 agrees at 13 bases. This CDR3 has 17 amino acids. Losses at the gene ends were 4 bases for V and 3 bases for J; bases not matched to a gene: 7. Germline-derived CDR1 and CDR2 are SEHNR and FQNEAQ (reference sequence). The CDR3 here is CASSSWTSGSLTDTQYF. The CDR3 DNA is TGTGCCAGCAGCTCATGGACTAGCGGGAGTCTAACAGATACGCAGTATTTT.

In the case of this clonotype: A much more abundant neighbour one base away suggests this may be a read error. The J gene is TRBJ2-7, the V gene TRBV15, with 13 bases fitting TRBD2. Looked up from germline, CDR1 is LNHNV and CDR2 is YYDKDF (reference sequence). This CDR3 region has 15 residues. CDR3 bases: TGTGCCACCAGCGGTCCGGGACTAGCGGGAATCGAGCAGCACTTC. It yields the protein CATSGPGLAGIEQHF.

This clonotype appeared many times. This sequence joins TRBV28 and TRBJ1-1; TRBD1 matches 8 bases. V dropped 6 bases and J dropped 2; count of bases not matched to a gene: 5. The CDR3 consists of 14 residues. Germline CDR1 MDHEN, CDR2 SYDVKM. The CDR3 nucleotides are TGTGCCAGCAGGCCAGGGGGCGTCAACACTGAAGCTTTCTTT. This codes for CASRPGGVNTEAFF.